This T cell receptor (beta chain) was captured in a study of somatic mutations in cytotoxic T cells in rheumatoid arthritis (dated by TCRdb to about 2017). As for the study more broadly: Patient peripheral blood (less than 32 ml EDTA) was drawn right after diagnosis and before any treatment started. TCRB deep sequencing covered some 65 patients with rheumatoid arthritis along with 15 to 25 healthy controls. Patients and controls did not essentially differ in median age, which was nearly identical between the groups. The study asked whether expanded CD8+ T-cell clones in newly diagnosed, untreated rheumatoid arthritis carry somatic mutations, and used TCRB deep sequencing to characterize clonality. A FACSAria II or Sony SH800 was used to flow-sort some V beta antibody-stained T-cell populations at nearly 100% purity, and TCRB sequencing was also done on sorted V beta1+ cells. What the work shows at the level of the full study, not this receptor alone: There was no significant difference in CD8+ T-cell clonality between rheumatoid arthritis patients and age-matched healthy controls. Viral specificity could not be ruled out by absence from virus-specific databases, and the antigen targets of the expanded CD8+ clones remained unknown. In 8 out of 65 patients, more than 20% of CD8+ cells belonged to the largest CD8+ clone, while several identical CD8+ TCRB sequences were shared between blood and synovial fluid. No adjustment for multiple comparisons was made for the slight TRBV07 underrepresentation in patients. In patients, CD8+ clonality rose with age (Spearman r ~ 0.52), which was not the case in healthy controls.

The immunoSEQ assay was applied to genomic DNA for TCRB CDR3 sequencing. The paper's data handling went like this. When patient CD8+ clones exceeding 1% were checked against published virus-specific TCRB sequences, only a few matched. Only productive TCRB rearrangements were included in the analyses. Clonality was calculated as a Shannon entropy-based productive clonality index, and a clone was defined by a unique TCRB CDR3 sequence. The template counts of each clone relative to the total templates per sample were used to calculate repertoire overlap between two samples. V-gene usage measured by flow cytometry correlated with TCRB sequencing V-gene usage, with a Spearman r of 0.6 to 0.65. TCRdb limited this immuneACCESS table to in-frame rearrangements with V and J called. A share of clones is missing; checked studies link under half to unresolved V genes, and the rest is unexplained. The V and J calls and the clone size are those of that table, but D and trimming were determined from the DNA. This sample holds about 23,000 clones; roughly 80% were observed only once. The top ten hold approximately 3.4% of the sample.

Trimming takes 5 bases from V and 5 bases from J, and the germline ends sit 16 bases apart. Spanning cysteine to phenylalanine, the CDR3 consists of 14 amino acids. Here the CDR3 DNA is all that survives: 42 bases in frame from base 1. According to the germline V gene, CDR1 reads SGHAT and CDR2 reads FQNNGV. About this clone: Its antigen is still unknown. No base quality information exists; no much larger clone differs at one position.

On an AutoMACS, CD4+ and CD8+ cells were isolated via positive magnetic bead selection, and their purity was verified by flow cytometry. After a first flow cytometry screen using a TCR V beta antibody panel, clonal expansions were characterized through TCRB deep sequencing of sorted CD8+ fractions. Peripheral blood mononuclear cells were obtained using density gradient separation with Ficoll-Paque PLUS. DNA was extracted from CD4-enriched, CD8-enriched or PBMC samples with Nucleospin Tissue or Tissue XS kits and quantified with a Qubit 2.0 fluorometer. The sequence is built from TRBV11-2 and TRBJ2-7; TRBD2 is possibly the D segment (6 matching bases). This sequence originates from an adult with rheumatoid arthritis. Sequencing used CD8+ T cells sorted from blood. The CDR3 region reads CASSPIGGDHEQYF. The DNA reads TGTGCCAGCAGCCCCATTGGAGGGGACCACGAGCAGTACTTC.